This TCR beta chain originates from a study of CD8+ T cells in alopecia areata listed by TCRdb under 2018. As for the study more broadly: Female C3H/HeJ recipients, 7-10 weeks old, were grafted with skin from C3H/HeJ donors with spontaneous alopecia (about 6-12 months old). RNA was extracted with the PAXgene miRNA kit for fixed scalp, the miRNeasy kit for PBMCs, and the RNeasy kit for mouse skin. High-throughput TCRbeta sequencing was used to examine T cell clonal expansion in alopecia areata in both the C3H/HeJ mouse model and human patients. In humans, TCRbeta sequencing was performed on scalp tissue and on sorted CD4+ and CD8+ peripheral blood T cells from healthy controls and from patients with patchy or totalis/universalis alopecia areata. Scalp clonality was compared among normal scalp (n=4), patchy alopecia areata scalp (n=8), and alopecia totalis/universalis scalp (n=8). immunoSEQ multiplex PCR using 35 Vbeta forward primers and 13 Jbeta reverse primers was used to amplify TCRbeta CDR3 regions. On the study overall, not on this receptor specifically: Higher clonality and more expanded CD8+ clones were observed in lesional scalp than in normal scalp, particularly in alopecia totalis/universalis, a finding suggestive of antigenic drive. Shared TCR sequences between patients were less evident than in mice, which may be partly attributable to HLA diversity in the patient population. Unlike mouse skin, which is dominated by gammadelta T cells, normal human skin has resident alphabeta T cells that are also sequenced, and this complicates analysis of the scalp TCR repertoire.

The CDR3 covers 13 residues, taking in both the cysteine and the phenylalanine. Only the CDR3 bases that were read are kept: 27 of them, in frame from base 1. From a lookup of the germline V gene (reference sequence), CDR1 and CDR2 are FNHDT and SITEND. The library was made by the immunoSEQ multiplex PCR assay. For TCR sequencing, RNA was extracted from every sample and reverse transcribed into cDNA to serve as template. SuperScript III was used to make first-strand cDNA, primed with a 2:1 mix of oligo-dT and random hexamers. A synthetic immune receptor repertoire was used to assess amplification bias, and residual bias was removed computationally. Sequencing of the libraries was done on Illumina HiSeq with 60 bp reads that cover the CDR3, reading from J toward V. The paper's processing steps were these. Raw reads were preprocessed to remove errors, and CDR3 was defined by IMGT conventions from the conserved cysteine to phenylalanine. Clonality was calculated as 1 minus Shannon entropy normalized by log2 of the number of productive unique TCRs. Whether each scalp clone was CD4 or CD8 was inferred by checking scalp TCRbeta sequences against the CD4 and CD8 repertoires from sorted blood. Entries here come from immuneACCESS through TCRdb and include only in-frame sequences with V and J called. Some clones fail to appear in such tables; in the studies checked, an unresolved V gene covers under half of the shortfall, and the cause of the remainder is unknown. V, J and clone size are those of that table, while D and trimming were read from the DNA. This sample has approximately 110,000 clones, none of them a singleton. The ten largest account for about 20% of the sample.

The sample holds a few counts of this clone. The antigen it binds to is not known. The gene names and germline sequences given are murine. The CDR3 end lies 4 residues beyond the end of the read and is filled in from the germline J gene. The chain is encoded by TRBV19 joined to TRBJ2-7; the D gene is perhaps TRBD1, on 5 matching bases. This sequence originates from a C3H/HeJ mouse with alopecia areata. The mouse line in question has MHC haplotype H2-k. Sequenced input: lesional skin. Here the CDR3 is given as CASSIQGEYEQYF. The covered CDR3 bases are TGTGCCAGCAGTATTCAGGGAGAATAT. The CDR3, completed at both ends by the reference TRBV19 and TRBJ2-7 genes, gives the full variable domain GGIITQTPKFLIGQEGQKLTLKCQQNFNHDTMYWYRQDSGKGLRLIYYSITENDLQKGDLSEGYDASREKKSSFSLTVTSAQKNEMAVFLCASSIQGEYEQYFGPGTRLTVL.